This TCR beta chain was profiled in a study of T cell clones after liver transplantation. At the level of the study: At least one year of complete immunosuppression withdrawal without enzymes over twice normal defined tolerance.

Some clones are missing from TCRdb's copy, which holds only in-frame ones; the method was immunoSEQ multiplex PCR. The sample shows 95,000 to 110,000 clones, roughly four fifths of them seen only once. Trimming took 6 bases from V and 5 from J, leaving 14 bases between them. Germline loops: CDR1 SQVTM, CDR2 ANQGSEA. The CDR3 sequence is 13 residues long. The sample here was CD4+ T cells from blood, taken before liver transplant. The TCR comes from a human donor who received a liver transplant. V gene TRBV29-1 combines with J gene TRBJ1-5, with D possibly matching TRBD1 (5 bases). CDR3 nucleotides: TGCAGCGTCGCTTTGGGGCAGGATCAGCCCCAGCATTTT. This encodes CSVALGQDQPQHF.